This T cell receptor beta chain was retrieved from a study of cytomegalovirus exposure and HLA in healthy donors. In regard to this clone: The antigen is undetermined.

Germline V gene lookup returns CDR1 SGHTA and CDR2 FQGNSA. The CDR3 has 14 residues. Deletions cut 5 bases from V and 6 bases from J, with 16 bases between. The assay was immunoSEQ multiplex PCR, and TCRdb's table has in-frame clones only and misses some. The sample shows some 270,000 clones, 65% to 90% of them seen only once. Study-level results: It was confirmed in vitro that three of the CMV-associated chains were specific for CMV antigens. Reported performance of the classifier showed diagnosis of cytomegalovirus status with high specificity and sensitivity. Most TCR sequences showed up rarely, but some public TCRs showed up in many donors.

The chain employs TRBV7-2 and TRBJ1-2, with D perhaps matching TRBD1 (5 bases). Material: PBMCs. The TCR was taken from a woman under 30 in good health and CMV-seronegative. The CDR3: CASSMGGVTHGYTF. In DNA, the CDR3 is TGTGCCAGCAGCATGGGGGGGGTTACCCATGGCTACACCTTC. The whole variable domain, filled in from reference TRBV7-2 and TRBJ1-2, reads GAGVSQSPSNKVTEKGKDVELRCDPISGHTALYWYRQSLGQGLEFLIYFQGNSAPDKSGLPSDRFSAERTGGSVSTLTIQRTQQEDSAVYLCASSMGGVTHGYTFGSGTRLTVV.